These T cell receptor beta chains were read from a single sample in a study of blood T cells in healthy people across ages. In TCRdb, the 5' RACE reads were re-called with MiXCR into one record per CDR3 protein. This sample has 2 million or so distinct CDR3 sequences; roughly 52% occur once, and the top ten carry over 2%. Sequencing was carried out using blood. These receptors originate from a woman aged 35 to 49 in good health. CDR3s include the opening cysteine and the closing phenylalanine or tryptophan. The D gene is left open where the match is weak. Only some rows state a clone size, as once, few, many or a class for expanded clones.

j_gene: TRBJ2-7; len: 13; v_gene: TRBV7-2; abundance: many; d_gene: .; CDR3aa: CASSLAWGYEQYF; CDR3nt: TGTGCCAGCAGCTTAGCCTGGGGATACGAGCAGTACTTC
j_gene: TRBJ2-3; len: 13; v_gene: TRBV9; abundance: few; d_gene: .; CDR3aa: CASSVDSADTQYF; CDR3nt: TGTGCCAGCAGCGTCGACAGTGCAGATACGCAGTATTTT
j_gene: TRBJ2-7; len: 12; v_gene: TRBV28; abundance: few; d_gene: .; CDR3aa: CASSAQNYEQYF; CDR3nt: TGTGCCAGCAGTGCTCAGAATTACGAGCAGTACTTC
j_gene: TRBJ2-1; len: 11; v_gene: TRBV29-1; abundance: .; d_gene: .; CDR3aa: CSVSQPNEQFF; CDR3nt: TGCAGCGTTTCACAGCCCAATGAGCAGTTCTTC
j_gene: TRBJ2-7; len: 16; v_gene: TRBV7-2; abundance: few; d_gene: .; CDR3aa: CASSQNLASSSYEQYF; CDR3nt: TGTGCCAGCAGCCAGAACTTAGCTTCTAGCAGCTACGAGCAGTACTTC
j_gene: TRBJ1-2; len: 16; v_gene: TRBV27; abundance: few; d_gene: .; CDR3aa: CASSLSSGIANYGYTF; CDR3nt: TGTGCCAGCAGTTTAAGTTCGGGGATAGCTAACTATGGCTACACCTTC
j_gene: TRBJ2-7; len: 15; v_gene: TRBV6-2/TRBV6-3; abundance: .; d_gene: .; CDR3aa: CASSAGPPPSYEQYF; CDR3nt: TGTGCCAGCTCCGCGGGGCCCCCCCCCTCCTACGAGCAGTACTTC
j_gene: TRBJ1-2; len: 15; v_gene: TRBV28; abundance: .; d_gene: .; CDR3aa: CASSLPAGPNYGYTF; CDR3nt: TGTGCCAGCAGTTTACCGGCAGGGCCTAACTATGGCTACACCTTC
j_gene: TRBJ2-1; len: 14; v_gene: TRBV12-3/TRBV12-4; abundance: .; d_gene: TRBD2; CDR3aa: CASSLAGTTNEQFF; CDR3nt: TGTGCCAGCAGTTTAGCCGGGACTACCAATGAGCAGTTCTTC
j_gene: TRBJ2-5; len: 11; v_gene: TRBV20-1; abundance: few; d_gene: TRBD1; CDR3aa: CSARDGQGEYF; CDR3nt: TGCAGTGCTAGAGATGGACAGGGCGAGTACTTC
j_gene: TRBJ2-3; len: 15; v_gene: TRBV4-3; abundance: .; d_gene: .; CDR3aa: CASSQDIPDTDTQYF; CDR3nt: TGCGCCAGCAGCCAAGATATACCCGATACAGATACGCAGTATTTT
j_gene: TRBJ2-1; len: 14; v_gene: TRBV3-1; abundance: .; d_gene: TRBD2; CDR3aa: CASRERGGQNEQFF; CDR3nt: TGTGCCAGCAGGGAGCGGGGGGGCCAAAATGAGCAGTTCTTC
j_gene: TRBJ1-2; len: 14; v_gene: TRBV29-1; abundance: few; d_gene: .; CDR3aa: CSVKELQGGYGYTF; CDR3nt: TGCAGCGTTAAGGAGCTACAAGGTGGCTATGGCTACACCTTC
j_gene: TRBJ2-7; len: 15; v_gene: TRBV27; abundance: .; d_gene: TRBD2; CDR3aa: CASSFPGTSGSGQYF; CDR3nt: TGTGCCAGCAGTTTCCCCGGGACTAGCGGGTCTGGGCAGTACTTC
j_gene: TRBJ1-6; len: 13; v_gene: TRBV6-5; abundance: .; d_gene: .; CDR3aa: CASSIREKSPLHF; CDR3nt: TGTGCCAGCAGTATCCGGGAAAAATCACCCCTCCACTTT
j_gene: TRBJ2-5; len: 16; v_gene: TRBV7-8; abundance: once; d_gene: .; CDR3aa: CASSRSLGTPGETQYF; CDR3nt: TGTGCCAGCAGCCGATCCCTCGGGACTCCTGGGGAGACCCAGTACTTC
j_gene: TRBJ2-3; len: 15; v_gene: TRBV24-1; abundance: .; d_gene: TRBD1; CDR3aa: CATSRSGQGTDTQYF; CDR3nt: TGTGCCACCAGTAGAAGTGGACAGGGCACAGATACGCAGTATTTT
j_gene: TRBJ1-4; len: 17; v_gene: TRBV5-6; abundance: .; d_gene: TRBD1; CDR3aa: CASSLIGTGGQGEKLFF; CDR3nt: TGTGCCAGCAGCTTGATCGGGACAGGGGGCCAAGGTGAAAAACTGTTTTTT
j_gene: TRBJ2-4; len: 16; v_gene: TRBV3-1; abundance: once; d_gene: .; CDR3aa: CASSQGGGWDKNIQYF; CDR3nt: TGTGCCAGCAGCCAGGGAGGCGGATGGGACAAAAACATTCAGTACTTC
j_gene: TRBJ2-3; len: 17; v_gene: TRBV27; abundance: few; d_gene: TRBD2; CDR3aa: CASSLSRSGGATDTQYF; CDR3nt: TGTGCCAGCAGTTTATCGCGTAGCGGGGGTGCCACAGATACGCAGTATTTT
j_gene: TRBJ2-1; len: 16; v_gene: TRBV7-2; abundance: few; d_gene: .; CDR3aa: CASSLVGAGVANEQFF; CDR3nt: TGTGCCAGCAGCTTGGTCGGGGCAGGGGTTGCCAATGAGCAGTTCTTC
j_gene: TRBJ2-3; len: 17; v_gene: TRBV11-1; abundance: .; d_gene: TRBD1; CDR3aa: CASSFGDRGLITDTQYF; CDR3nt: TGTGCCAGCAGCTTTGGGGACAGGGGGCTGATAACAGATACGCAGTATTTT
j_gene: TRBJ1-2; len: 12; v_gene: TRBV20-1; abundance: once; d_gene: .; CDR3aa: CSARWINYGYTF; CDR3nt: TGCAGTGCTAGATGGATTAACTATGGCTACACCTTC
j_gene: TRBJ2-3; len: 20; v_gene: TRBV10-3; abundance: .; d_gene: TRBD2; CDR3aa: CAISDVGSGGPYSSTDTQYF; CDR3nt: TGTGCCATCAGTGATGTTGGTAGCGGGGGGCCCTACTCTAGCACAGATACGCAGTATTTT
j_gene: TRBJ2-1; len: 17; v_gene: TRBV2; abundance: few; d_gene: .; CDR3aa: CASSPRRGRAAYNEQFF; CDR3nt: TGTGCCAGCAGCCCTCGTCGAGGCAGGGCCGCCTACAATGAGCAGTTCTTC
j_gene: TRBJ2-3; len: 15; v_gene: TRBV29-1; abundance: .; d_gene: TRBD2; CDR3aa: CSVPISGGGTDTQYF; CDR3nt: TGCAGCGTTCCGATTAGTGGGGGAGGGACAGATACGCAGTATTTT
j_gene: TRBJ2-1; len: 15; v_gene: TRBV20-1; abundance: .; d_gene: .; CDR3aa: CSAREGGSFYNEQFF; CDR3nt: TGCAGTGCTAGAGAAGGTGGATCCTTCTACAATGAGCAGTTCTTC
j_gene: TRBJ2-7; len: 12; v_gene: TRBV12-3/TRBV12-4; abundance: .; d_gene: .; CDR3aa: CASSFVIYEQYF; CDR3nt: TGTGCCAGCAGTTTTGTGATCTACGAGCAGTACTTC
j_gene: TRBJ2-5; len: 17; v_gene: TRBV7-6; abundance: .; d_gene: .; CDR3aa: CASSFEGTTWYQETQYF; CDR3nt: TGTGCCAGCAGCTTCGAGGGGACAACTTGGTACCAAGAGACCCAGTACTTC
j_gene: TRBJ2-1; len: 16; v_gene: TRBV24-1; abundance: few; d_gene: .; CDR3aa: CATSDLQGGSDNEQFF; CDR3nt: TGTGCCACCAGTGACTTACAGGGCGGGAGTGACAATGAGCAGTTCTTC
j_gene: TRBJ2-7; len: 15; v_gene: TRBV29-1; abundance: .; d_gene: TRBD2; CDR3aa: CSVEISGGSYNEQYF; CDR3nt: TGCAGCGTTGAGATTAGCGGGGGATCCTACAATGAGCAGTACTTC
j_gene: TRBJ1-2; len: 13; v_gene: TRBV6-5; abundance: .; d_gene: .; CDR3aa: CASSYYAAWGYTF; CDR3nt: TGTGCCAGCAGTTATTACGCAGCGTGGGGCTACACCTTC
j_gene: TRBJ1-4; len: 14; v_gene: TRBV15; abundance: .; d_gene: .; CDR3aa: CATSRGGRLRELFF; CDR3nt: TGTGCCACCAGCAGAGGTGGGCGCCTTAGGGAACTGTTTTTT
j_gene: TRBJ2-1; len: 15; v_gene: TRBV7-9; abundance: few; d_gene: .; CDR3aa: CASSAVRAPYNEQFF; CDR3nt: TGTGCCAGCAGCGCCGTAAGGGCGCCTTACAATGAGCAGTTCTTC
j_gene: TRBJ2-1; len: 14; v_gene: TRBV20-1; abundance: few; d_gene: TRBD2; CDR3aa: CSAKSGTTTNEQFF; CDR3nt: TGCAGTGCTAAATCCGGGACTACCACCAATGAGCAGTTCTTC
j_gene: TRBJ1-2; len: 15; v_gene: TRBV10-3; abundance: .; d_gene: TRBD1; CDR3aa: CAVSRFGQGNYGYTF; CDR3nt: TGTGCCGTCAGTAGATTTGGACAGGGGAACTATGGCTACACCTTC
j_gene: TRBJ2-7; len: 15; v_gene: TRBV20-1; abundance: few; d_gene: TRBD1; CDR3aa: CSARDARGRGHEQYF; CDR3nt: TGCAGTGCTAGAGATGCCAGGGGGCGCGGGCACGAGCAGTACTTC
j_gene: TRBJ1-2; len: 16; v_gene: TRBV4-3; abundance: .; d_gene: .; CDR3aa: CASSQATGPDGYGYTF; CDR3nt: TGCGCCAGCAGCCAGGCTACAGGACCCGACGGCTATGGCTACACCTTC
j_gene: TRBJ2-3; len: 17; v_gene: TRBV12-3/TRBV12-4; abundance: .; d_gene: TRBD1; CDR3aa: CASSTWTGRHSTDTQYF; CDR3nt: TGTGCCAGCAGTACATGGACAGGGCGCCATAGCACAGATACGCAGTATTTT
j_gene: TRBJ2-7; len: 16; v_gene: TRBV6-2/TRBV6-3; abundance: .; d_gene: .; CDR3aa: CASRTRAAPSGYEQYF; CDR3nt: TGTGCCAGCAGAACTCGAGCGGCCCCCTCGGGGTACGAGCAGTACTTC
j_gene: TRBJ2-5; len: 15; v_gene: TRBV20-1; abundance: .; d_gene: TRBD2; CDR3aa: CSAREFRGGAETQYF; CDR3nt: TGCAGTGCTAGAGAGTTTCGCGGGGGGGCTGAGACCCAGTACTTC
j_gene: TRBJ2-3; len: 17; v_gene: TRBV7-3; abundance: .; d_gene: TRBD1; CDR3aa: CASSPRGQGTSTDTQYF; CDR3nt: TGTGCCAGCAGCCCACGTGGACAGGGGACTAGCACAGATACGCAGTATTTT
j_gene: TRBJ2-1; len: 14; v_gene: TRBV28; abundance: .; d_gene: .; CDR3aa: CASSLGRNDNEQFF; CDR3nt: TGTGCCAGCAGTTTGGGCAGGAACGACAATGAGCAGTTCTTC
j_gene: TRBJ2-4; len: 15; v_gene: TRBV5-1; abundance: many; d_gene: .; CDR3aa: CASSLGDRAKNIQYF; CDR3nt: TGTGCCAGCAGCTTAGGGGACCGAGCCAAAAACATTCAGTACTTC
j_gene: TRBJ1-2; len: 13; v_gene: TRBV29-1; abundance: .; d_gene: TRBD1; CDR3aa: CGVSDRVGGGYTF; CDR3nt: TGCGGCGTTTCGGACAGGGTGGGCGGTGGCTACACCTTC